This is a list of T cell receptor beta chains from one sample in a study of CD8+ T cells in alopecia areata. Sequencing was performed with immunoSEQ multiplex PCR; in TCRdb, only in-frame clones are kept and a portion is missing. The sample gives about 150,000 clones, around 54% of which show up once; 4.8% is in the top ten. Sequencing was done on a sample of CD4+ T cells sorted from blood. The receptors were gathered from a human donor in good health. CDR3s include the opening cysteine and the closing phenylalanine or tryptophan. A D gene is named only where the DNA matches it firmly. Expanded clones are given a class, and other clones once, few, many or no size at all.

v_gene,j_gene,d_gene,abundance,CDR3aa,CDR3nt
TRBV5-1,TRBJ1-5,.,.,CASSPDSGRGPQHF,TGCGCCAGCAGCCCGGACTCTGGGAGGGGGCCCCAGCATTTT
TRBV5-4,TRBJ2-7,.,.,CASSPEGPRGFEQYF,TGTGCCAGCAGCCCCGAGGGGCCGAGGGGCTTCGAGCAGTACTTC
TRBV28,TRBJ2-1,.,.,CASTPTSSAYNEQFF,TGTGCCAGCACCCCCACTAGTTCAGCCTACAATGAGCAGTTCTTC
TRBV23-1,TRBJ2-7,.,.,CASSPQFSSDGPSAYEQYF,TGCGCCAGCAGTCCCCAGTTTAGTAGTGACGGGCCTTCAGCCTACGAGCAGTACTTC
TRBV5-6,TRBJ2-3,.,.,CASSSGQHTDTQYF,TGTGCCAGCAGCTCCGGACAGCACACAGATACGCAGTATTTT
TRBV29-1,TRBJ2-1,.,.,CSFFDPQRNSYNEQFF,TGCAGCTTCTTCGACCCTCAGCGGAACTCCTACAATGAGCAGTTCTTC
TRBV9,TRBJ2-5,.,.,CASSVGPAETQYF,TGTGCCAGCAGCGTAGGTCCAGCGGAGACCCAGTACTTC
TRBV9,TRBJ2-3,TRBD1,few,CASSGGQDTDTQYF,TGTGCCAGCAGCGGGGGACAGGACACAGATACGCAGTATTTT
TRBV10-2,TRBJ2-7,.,.,CASSSGPSYEQYF,TGCGCCAGCAGCTCGGGACCAAGCTACGAGCAGTACTTC
TRBV6-1,TRBJ1-2,TRBD1,few,CASSERGQRRGYTF,TGTGCCAGCAGTGAAAGGGGGCAGCGACGGGGCTACACCTTC
TRBV25-1,TRBJ1-1,TRBD1,.,CASSDRGVGRAFF,TGTGCCAGCAGTGACAGGGGGGTAGGACGAGCTTTCTTT
TRBV28,TRBJ2-4,.,.,CASSLRQGSSENIQYF,TGTGCCAGCAGTTTACGTCAGGGGAGTTCCGAAAACATTCAGTACTTC
TRBV6-6,TRBJ2-7,.,.,CASTRIRAESSYEQYF,TGTGCCAGCACCCGCATTCGGGCAGAATCCTCCTACGAGCAGTACTTC
TRBV29-1,TRBJ1-2,.,.,CSTRTVGRNYGYTF,TGCAGCACTCGGACAGTCGGTCGGAACTATGGCTACACCTTC